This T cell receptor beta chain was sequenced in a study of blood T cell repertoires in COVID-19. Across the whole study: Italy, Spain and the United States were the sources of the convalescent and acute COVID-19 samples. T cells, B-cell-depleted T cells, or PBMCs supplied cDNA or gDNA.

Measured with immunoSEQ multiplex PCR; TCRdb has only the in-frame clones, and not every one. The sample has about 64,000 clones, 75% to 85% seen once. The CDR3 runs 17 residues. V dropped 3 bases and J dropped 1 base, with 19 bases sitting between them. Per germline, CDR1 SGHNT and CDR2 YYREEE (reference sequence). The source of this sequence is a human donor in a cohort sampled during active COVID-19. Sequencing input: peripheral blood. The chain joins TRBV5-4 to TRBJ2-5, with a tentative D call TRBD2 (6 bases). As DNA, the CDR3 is TGTGCCAGCAGCTCCGCCCTACGCCGGGGGTCCCAAGAGACCCAGTACTTC. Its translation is CASSSALRRGSQETQYF.